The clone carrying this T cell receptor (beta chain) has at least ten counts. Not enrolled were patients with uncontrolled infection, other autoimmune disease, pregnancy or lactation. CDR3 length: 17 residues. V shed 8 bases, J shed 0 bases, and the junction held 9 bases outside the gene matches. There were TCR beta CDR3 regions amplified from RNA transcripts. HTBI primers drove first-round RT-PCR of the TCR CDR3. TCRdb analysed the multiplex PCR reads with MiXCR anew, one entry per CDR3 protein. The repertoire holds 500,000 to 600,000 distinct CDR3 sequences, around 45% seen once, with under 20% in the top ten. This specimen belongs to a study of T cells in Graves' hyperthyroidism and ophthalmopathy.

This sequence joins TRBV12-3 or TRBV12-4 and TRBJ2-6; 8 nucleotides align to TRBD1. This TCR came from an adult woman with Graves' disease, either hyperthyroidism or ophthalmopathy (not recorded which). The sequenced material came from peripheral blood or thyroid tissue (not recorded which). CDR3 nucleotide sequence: TGTGCCAGCCGTAGAGGACAGGGATTCTCTGGGGCCAACGTCCTGACTTTC. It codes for CASRRGQGFSGANVLTF.